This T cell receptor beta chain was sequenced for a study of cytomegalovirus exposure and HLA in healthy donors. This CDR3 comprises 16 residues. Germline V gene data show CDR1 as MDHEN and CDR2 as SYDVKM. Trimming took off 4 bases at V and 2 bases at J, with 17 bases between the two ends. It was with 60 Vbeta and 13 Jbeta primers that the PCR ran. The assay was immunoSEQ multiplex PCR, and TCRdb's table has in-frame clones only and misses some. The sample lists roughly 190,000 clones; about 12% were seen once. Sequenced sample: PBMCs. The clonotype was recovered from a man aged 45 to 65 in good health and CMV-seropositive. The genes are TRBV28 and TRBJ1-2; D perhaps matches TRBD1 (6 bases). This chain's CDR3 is CASSSGGGGGNYGYTF. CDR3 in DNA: TGTGCCAGCAGTTCCGGAGGAGGGGGAGGGAACTATGGCTACACCTTC.